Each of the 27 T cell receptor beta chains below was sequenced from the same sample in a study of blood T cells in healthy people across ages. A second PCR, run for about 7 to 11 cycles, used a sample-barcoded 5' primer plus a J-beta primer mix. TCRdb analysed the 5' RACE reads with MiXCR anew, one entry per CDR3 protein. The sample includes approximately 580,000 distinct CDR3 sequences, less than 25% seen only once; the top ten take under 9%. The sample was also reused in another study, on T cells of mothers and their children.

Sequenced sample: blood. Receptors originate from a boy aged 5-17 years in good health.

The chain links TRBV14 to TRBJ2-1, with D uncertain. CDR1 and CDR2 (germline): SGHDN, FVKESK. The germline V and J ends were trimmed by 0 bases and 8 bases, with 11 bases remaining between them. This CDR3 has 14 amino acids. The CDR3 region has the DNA TGTGCCAGCAGCCAAGAGTCAACCTCCCATGAGCAGTTCTTC. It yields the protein CASSQESTSHEQFF.

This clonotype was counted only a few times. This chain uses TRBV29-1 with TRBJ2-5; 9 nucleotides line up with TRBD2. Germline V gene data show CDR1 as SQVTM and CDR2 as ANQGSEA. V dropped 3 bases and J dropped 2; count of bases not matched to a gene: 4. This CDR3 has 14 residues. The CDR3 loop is CSVETSGEQETQYF. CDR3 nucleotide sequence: TGCAGCGTTGAGACTAGCGGAGAACAAGAGACCCAGTACTTC. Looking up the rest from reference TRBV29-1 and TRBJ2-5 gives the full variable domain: SAVISQKPSRDICQRGTSLTIQCQVDSQVTMMFWYRQQPGQSLTLIATANQGSEATYESGFVIDKFPISRPNLTFSTLTVSNMSPEDSSIYLCSVETSGEQETQYFGPGTRLLVL.

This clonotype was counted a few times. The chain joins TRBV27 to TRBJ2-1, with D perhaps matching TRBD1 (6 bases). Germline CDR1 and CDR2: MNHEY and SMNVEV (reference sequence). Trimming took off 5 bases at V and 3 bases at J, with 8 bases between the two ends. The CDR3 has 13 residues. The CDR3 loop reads CASSQDSYNEQFF. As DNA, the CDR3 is TGTGCCAGCAGTCAGGACAGCTACAATGAGCAGTTCTTC.

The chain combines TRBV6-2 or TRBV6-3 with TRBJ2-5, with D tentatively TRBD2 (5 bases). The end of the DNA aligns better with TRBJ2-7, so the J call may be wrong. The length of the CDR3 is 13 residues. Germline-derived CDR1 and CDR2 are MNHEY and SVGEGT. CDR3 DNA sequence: TGTGCCAGCAGTCTCTTTACTAGATACGAGCAGTACTTC. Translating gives CASSLFTRYEQYF.

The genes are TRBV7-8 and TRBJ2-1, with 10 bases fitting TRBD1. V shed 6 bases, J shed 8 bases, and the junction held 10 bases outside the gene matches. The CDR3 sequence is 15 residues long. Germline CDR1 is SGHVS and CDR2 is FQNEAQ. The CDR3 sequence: CASRTPRDRGHEQFF. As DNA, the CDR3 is TGTGCCAGCAGGACCCCCCGGGACAGGGGCCATGAGCAGTTCTTC.

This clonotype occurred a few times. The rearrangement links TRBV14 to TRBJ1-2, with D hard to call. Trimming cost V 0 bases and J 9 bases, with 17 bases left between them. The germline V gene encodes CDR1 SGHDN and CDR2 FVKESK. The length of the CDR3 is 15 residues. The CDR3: CASSQDRERSIRYTF. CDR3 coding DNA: TGTGCCAGCAGCCAAGACAGAGAGAGATCTATTCGCTACACCTTC.

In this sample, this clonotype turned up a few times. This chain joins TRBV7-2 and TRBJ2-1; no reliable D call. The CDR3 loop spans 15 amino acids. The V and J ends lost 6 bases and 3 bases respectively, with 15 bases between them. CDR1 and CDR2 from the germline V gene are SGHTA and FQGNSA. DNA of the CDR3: TGTGCCAGCAGATCCCCAGTGACCGACTACAATGAGCAGTTCTTC. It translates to CASRSPVTDYNEQFF.

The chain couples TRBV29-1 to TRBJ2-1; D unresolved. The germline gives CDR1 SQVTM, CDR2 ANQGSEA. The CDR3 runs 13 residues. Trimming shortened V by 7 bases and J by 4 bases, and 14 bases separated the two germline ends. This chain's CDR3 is CSAQVPGYNEQFF. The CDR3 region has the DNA TGCAGCGCCCAGGTCCCTGGGTACAATGAGCAGTTCTTC.

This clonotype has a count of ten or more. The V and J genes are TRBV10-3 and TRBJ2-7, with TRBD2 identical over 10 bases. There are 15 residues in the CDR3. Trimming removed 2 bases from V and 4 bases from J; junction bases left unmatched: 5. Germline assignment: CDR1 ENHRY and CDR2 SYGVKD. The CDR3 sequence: CAISEAGLANYEQYF. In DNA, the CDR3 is TGTGCCATCAGTGAGGCGGGACTAGCGAATTACGAGCAGTACTTC.

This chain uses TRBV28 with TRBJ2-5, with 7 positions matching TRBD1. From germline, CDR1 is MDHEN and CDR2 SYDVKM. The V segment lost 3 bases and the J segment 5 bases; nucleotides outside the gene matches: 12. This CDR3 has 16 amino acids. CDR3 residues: CASSFLLDRVVETQYF. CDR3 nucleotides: TGTGCCAGCAGTTTTTTACTAGACAGGGTGGTTGAGACCCAGTACTTC.

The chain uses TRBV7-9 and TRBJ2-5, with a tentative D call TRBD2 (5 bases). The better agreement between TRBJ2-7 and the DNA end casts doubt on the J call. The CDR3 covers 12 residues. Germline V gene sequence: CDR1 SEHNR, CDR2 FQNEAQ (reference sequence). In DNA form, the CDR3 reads TGTGCCAGCACCCATGGAGGCTACGAGCAGTACTTC. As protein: CASTHGGYEQYF.

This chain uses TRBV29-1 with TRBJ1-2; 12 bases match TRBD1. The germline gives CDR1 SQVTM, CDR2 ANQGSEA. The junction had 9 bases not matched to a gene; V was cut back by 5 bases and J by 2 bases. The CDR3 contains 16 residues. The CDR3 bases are TGCAGCGTTCTGGGACAGGGGGCTTCCCCAAACTATGGCTACACCTTC. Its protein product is CSVLGQGASPNYGYTF.

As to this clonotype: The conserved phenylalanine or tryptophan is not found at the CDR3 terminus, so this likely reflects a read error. The DNA for the CDR3 is TGTGCCAGCAGCTCTAGAGACAGGGGTATCATTCAGTACCTC. Encoded protein: CASSSRDRGIIQYL. The J gene is TRBJ2-4, the V gene TRBV5-6, with TRBD1 matching over 8 bases. Trimming took 3 bases from V and 9 from J; bases not matched to a gene: 8. Germline lookup yields CDR1 SGHDT and CDR2 YYEEEE. CDR3 length: 14 residues.

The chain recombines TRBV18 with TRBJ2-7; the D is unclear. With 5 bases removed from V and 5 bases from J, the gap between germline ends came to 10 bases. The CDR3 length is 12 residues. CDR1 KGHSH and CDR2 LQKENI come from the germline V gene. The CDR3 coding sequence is TGTGCCAGCTCAGCTCACAAGGACGAGCAGTACTTC. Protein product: CASSAHKDEQYF.

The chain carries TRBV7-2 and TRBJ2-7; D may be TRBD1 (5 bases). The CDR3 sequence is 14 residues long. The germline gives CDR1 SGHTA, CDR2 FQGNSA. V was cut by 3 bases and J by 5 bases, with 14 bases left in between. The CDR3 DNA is TGTGCCAGCAGCTTGAGGCAGGGTCGCCACGAGCAGTACTTC. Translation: CASSLRQGRHEQYF.

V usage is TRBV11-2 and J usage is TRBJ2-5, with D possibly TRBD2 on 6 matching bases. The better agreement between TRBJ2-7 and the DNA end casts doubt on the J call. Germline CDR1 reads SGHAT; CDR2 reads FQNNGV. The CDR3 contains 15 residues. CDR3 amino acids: CASSFGGGSPYEQYF. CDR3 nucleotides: TGTGCCAGCAGCTTTGGGGGAGGTAGTCCCTACGAGCAGTACTTC.

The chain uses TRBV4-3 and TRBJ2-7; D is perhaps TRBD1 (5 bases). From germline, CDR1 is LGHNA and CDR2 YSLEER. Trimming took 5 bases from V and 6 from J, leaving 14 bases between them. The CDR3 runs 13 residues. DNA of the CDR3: TGCGCCAGCAGCAGCGACAGACTTCGCGAGCAGTACTTC. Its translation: CASSSDRLREQYF.

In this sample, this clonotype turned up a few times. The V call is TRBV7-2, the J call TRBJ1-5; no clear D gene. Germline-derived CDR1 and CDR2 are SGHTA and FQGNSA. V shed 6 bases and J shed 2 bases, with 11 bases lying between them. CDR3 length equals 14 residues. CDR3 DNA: TGTGCCAGCAGTGAAGAGGAGGGCAATCAGCCCCAGCATTTT. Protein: CASSEEEGNQPQHF.

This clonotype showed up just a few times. The CDR3 sequence: CSARADGGRTQYF. The CDR3 nucleotides are TGCAGTGCTAGAGCAGACGGCGGGAGGACCCAGTACTTC. The V call is TRBV20-1, the J call TRBJ2-5; 7 bases are a match to TRBD2. Germline V CDR1 and CDR2: DFQATT, SNEGSKA (reference sequence). Losses at the gene ends were 1 base for V and 7 bases for J; bases not matched to a gene: 6. The CDR3 length is 13 residues.

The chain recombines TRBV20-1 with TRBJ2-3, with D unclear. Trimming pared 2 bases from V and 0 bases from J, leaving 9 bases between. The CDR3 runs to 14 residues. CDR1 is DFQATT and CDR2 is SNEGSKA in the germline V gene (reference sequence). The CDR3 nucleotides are TGCAGTGCTAGACCGCGGACCAGCACAGATACGCAGTATTTT. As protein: CSARPRTSTDTQYF.

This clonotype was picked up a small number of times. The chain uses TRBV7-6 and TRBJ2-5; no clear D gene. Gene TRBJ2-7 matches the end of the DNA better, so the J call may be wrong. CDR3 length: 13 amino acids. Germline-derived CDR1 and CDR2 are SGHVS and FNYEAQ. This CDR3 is CASSLTEGSEQYF. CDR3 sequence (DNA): TGTGCCAGCAGCCTAACCGAAGGGTCCGAGCAGTACTTC.

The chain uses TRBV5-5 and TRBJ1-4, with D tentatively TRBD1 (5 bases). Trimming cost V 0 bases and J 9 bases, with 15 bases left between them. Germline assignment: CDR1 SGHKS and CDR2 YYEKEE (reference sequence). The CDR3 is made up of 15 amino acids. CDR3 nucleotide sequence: TGTGCCAGCAGCTTGGGGACCTTGACAGACCAAAAACTGTTTTTT. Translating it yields CASSLGTLTDQKLFF. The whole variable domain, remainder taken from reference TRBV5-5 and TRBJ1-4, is DAGVTQSPTHLIKTRGQQVTLRCSPISGHKSVSWYQQVLGQGPQFIFQYYEKEERGRGNFPDRFSARQFPNYSSELNVNALLLGDSALYLCASSLGTLTDQKLFFGSGTQLSVL.

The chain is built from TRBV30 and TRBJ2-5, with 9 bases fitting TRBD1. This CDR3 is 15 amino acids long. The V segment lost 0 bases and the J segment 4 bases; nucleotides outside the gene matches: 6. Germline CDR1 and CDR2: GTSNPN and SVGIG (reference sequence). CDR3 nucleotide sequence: TGTGCCTGGAGTGTCGGACAGGGGAGGACAGAGACCCAGTACTTC. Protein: CAWSVGQGRTETQYF.

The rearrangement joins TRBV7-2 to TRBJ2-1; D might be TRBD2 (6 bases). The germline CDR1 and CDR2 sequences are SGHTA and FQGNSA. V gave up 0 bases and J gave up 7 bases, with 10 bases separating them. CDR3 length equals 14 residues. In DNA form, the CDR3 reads TGTGCCAGCAGCTTAGCGCGGCGGGGTAATGAGCAGTTCTTC. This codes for CASSLARRGNEQFF.

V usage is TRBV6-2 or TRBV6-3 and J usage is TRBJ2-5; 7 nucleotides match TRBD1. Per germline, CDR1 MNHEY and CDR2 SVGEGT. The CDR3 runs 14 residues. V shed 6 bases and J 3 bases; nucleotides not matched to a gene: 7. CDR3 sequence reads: CASRQTTGKETQYF. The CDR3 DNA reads TGTGCCAGCAGACAAACGACAGGGAAAGAGACCCAGTACTTC.

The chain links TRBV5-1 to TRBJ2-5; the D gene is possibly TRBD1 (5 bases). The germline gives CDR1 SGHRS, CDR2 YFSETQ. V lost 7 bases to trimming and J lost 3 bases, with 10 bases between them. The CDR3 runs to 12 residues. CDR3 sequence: CASHRTEETQYF. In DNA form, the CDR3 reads TGCGCCAGCCACAGGACCGAAGAGACCCAGTACTTC.

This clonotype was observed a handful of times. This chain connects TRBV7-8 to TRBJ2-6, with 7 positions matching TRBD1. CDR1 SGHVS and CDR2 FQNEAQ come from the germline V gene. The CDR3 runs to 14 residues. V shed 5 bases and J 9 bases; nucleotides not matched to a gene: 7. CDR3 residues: CASSPRQGVNVLTF. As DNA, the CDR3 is TGTGCCAGCAGCCCGCGACAGGGCGTCAACGTCCTGACTTTC.